In its sample, the clone carrying this T cell receptor beta chain was seen a few times. What it recognizes is unknown. Time point given: week 11, during vaccination. Doses consisted of 300 ug of mutant IDH1 20-mer peptide each, paired with topical imiquimod. The data were taken from a study of a mutant IDH1 vaccine in newly diagnosed glioma. The protocol was immunoSEQ multiplex PCR, while the TCRdb copy is restricted to in-frame clones and leaves out a portion. The sample shows roughly 70,000 clones, roughly 84% of them seen only once. CDR3 length: 13 amino acids. The V end was cut by 7 bases, the J end by 10 bases, with 14 bases between. The germline CDR1 and CDR2 sequences are SNHLY and FYNNEI.

The sample was PBMCs, taken from a glioma patient whose treatment included an IDH1 peptide vaccine. This TCR derives from a woman aged 50 to 60 with glioma. The chain uses TRBV2 and TRBJ1-6; D might be TRBD1 (5 bases). CDR3 residues: CASTGQGWSPLHF. The CDR3 DNA follows: TGTGCCAGCACCGGGCAGGGCTGGTCACCCCTCCACTTT.